Presented here are 31 T cell receptor beta chains from one specimen sequenced in a study of chemoradiotherapy in HPV16-positive cancers. Repertoires were generated with immunoSEQ multiplex PCR, while TCRdb's copy carries only in-frame clones and drops some. The table has around 30,000 clones, 88% seen once; the top ten hold roughly 4.4%. The material sequenced was blood, taken from a patient who underwent chemoradiotherapy. The receptors derive from a human donor with HPV-associated anogenital cancer.

A few counts support this clone. The DNA of the CDR3 is TGCAGTGCTAGTTTGATCCCCGAAGCTTTCTTT. Protein sequence: CSASLIPEAFF. The chain has TRBV20-1 and TRBJ1-1; D uncertain. V lost 3 bases, J lost 8 bases, and 10 bases lay in between. This CDR3 has 11 residues. The germline gives CDR1 DFQATT, CDR2 SNEGSKA (reference sequence).

The chain is built from TRBV30 and TRBJ2-7; no firm D call. Germline CDR1 and CDR2: GTSNPN and SVGIG (reference sequence). The V end lost 0 bases, the J end lost 5 bases, and 5 bases lay between the germline ends. The CDR3 contains 11 residues. CDR3 nucleotide sequence: TGTGCCTGGAGTGTACTTAACGAGCAGTACTTC. This sequence encodes CAWSVLNEQYF.

This clone turned up a few times. The chain recombines TRBV5-1 with TRBJ1-1; D not resolved. Germline V gives CDR1 SGHRS, CDR2 YFSETQ. This CDR3 comprises 17 residues. The V end was cut by 7 bases, the J end by 0 bases, with 22 bases between. CDR3: CASATRVIGRLNTEAFF. The CDR3, as DNA: TGCGCCAGCGCCACGCGGGTGATCGGACGGTTGAACACTGAAGCTTTCTTT. The full variable domain, its missing parts supplied by reference TRBV5-1 and TRBJ1-1, is KAGVTQTPRYLIKTRGQQVTLSCSPISGHRSVSWYQQTPGQGLQFLFEYFSETQRNKGNFPGRFSGRQFSNSRSEMNVSTLELGDSALYLCASATRVIGRLNTEAFFGQGTRLTVV.

The chain has TRBV7-2 and TRBJ2-7; 7 bases agree with TRBD2. The germline V gene has CDR1 SGHTA and CDR2 FQGNSA. The length of the CDR3 is 16 residues. V shed 5 bases and J 3 bases; nucleotides not matched to a gene: 13. CDR3 sequence: CASSISSGEGHYEQYF. The CDR3 nucleotides read TGTGCCAGCAGCATAAGTTCTGGGGAGGGGCACTACGAGCAGTACTTC.

The chain links TRBV19 to TRBJ1-5; D perhaps matches TRBD1 (5 bases). Deletions cut 6 bases from V and 7 bases from J, with 16 bases between. CDR1 LNHDA and CDR2 SQIVND come from the germline V gene (reference sequence). CDR3 length: 14 residues. The CDR3 DNA sequence: TGTGCCAGTAGGTTCCACGGGGACGGACAGCCCCAGCATTTT. Its protein is CASRFHGDGQPQHF.

The rearrangement uses TRBV6-1 and TRBJ1-5; 7 positions match TRBD1. The CDR3 has 15 residues. V lost 5 bases to trimming and J lost 4 bases; unmatched junction nucleotides: 8. Germline CDR1 MNHNS, CDR2 SASEGT. The CDR3 loop reads CASSWTGGNNQPQHF. In nucleotides, the CDR3 is TGTGCCAGCAGTTGGACAGGAGGGAATAATCAGCCCCAGCATTTT.

This chain connects TRBV28 to TRBJ2-7; TRBD2 agrees at 9 bases. This CDR3 is built from 16 residues. The germline gives CDR1 MDHEN, CDR2 SYDVKM. The trim removed 4 bases at V and 0 bases at J, leaving 7 bases unmatched. CDR3 in DNA: TGTGCCAGCAGTTCCCCTGGCGGGAGGGCCTCCTACGAGCAGTACTTC. This translates into CASSSPGGRASYEQYF.

This chain joins TRBV7-9 and TRBJ1-4, with D tentatively TRBD1 (5 bases). V was trimmed by 4 bases and J by 0 bases, leaving 9 bases between them. This CDR3 contains 15 residues. Germline V gives CDR1 SEHNR, CDR2 FQNEAQ (reference sequence). The CDR3 reads CASSSDRPTNEKLFF. The CDR3 DNA reads TGTGCCAGCAGCTCAGACAGACCAACTAATGAAAAACTGTTTTTT.

J is TRBJ2-2 and V is TRBV5-1; D not resolved. Germline V gene sequence: CDR1 SGHRS, CDR2 YFSETQ. The CDR3 runs 19 residues. Trimming cost V 3 bases and J 0 bases, with 21 bases left between them. CDR3 coding DNA: TGCGCCAGCAGCTACGAACCTACTACCTCCTCCCCGAACACCGGGGAGCTGTTTTTT. Translated, it gives CASSYEPTTSSPNTGELFF.

V and J are TRBV11-2 and TRBJ2-7, with 7 bases that match TRBD2. This CDR3 comprises 13 residues. In germline, CDR1 is SGHAT, CDR2 FQNNGV. The trim removed 4 bases at V and 6 bases at J, leaving 6 bases unmatched. The CDR3 protein is CASSSGLESEQYF. Written as DNA, the CDR3 is TGTGCCAGCAGCTCTGGACTAGAGTCCGAGCAGTACTTC.

V gene TRBV6-1 combines with J gene TRBJ1-4; the D is unclear. This CDR3 is 14 amino acids long. Germline loops: CDR1 MNHNS, CDR2 SASEGT. With 7 bases removed from V and 7 bases from J, the gap between germline ends came to 16 bases. The CDR3 DNA sequence: TGTGCCAGCAACATGGCAGGAATGCCTGAAAAACTGTTTTTT. It encodes CASNMAGMPEKLFF.

This clone has a single count. This chain links TRBV6-1 with TRBJ1-2; the match to TRBD1 covers 7 bases. CDR1 and CDR2 from the germline V gene are MNHNS and SASEGT. With V trimmed by 8 bases and J by 8 bases, 8 bases remained unmatched. The CDR3 is 12 residues long. The CDR3 bases are TGTGCCAGCGGACGACAGGGAAGGGGCTACACCTTC. It is translated as CASGRQGRGYTF.

This chain uses TRBV27 with TRBJ1-2; 8 nucleotides line up with TRBD1. Trimming took 5 bases from V and 10 from J; bases not matched to a gene: 9. CDR1 is MNHEY, CDR2 SMNVEV, per germline (reference sequence). This CDR3 has 13 amino acids. This chain's CDR3 is CASSPGTGLVYTF. The CDR3 DNA follows: TGTGCCAGCAGTCCAGGGACAGGACTCGTCTACACCTTC.

The gene calls are TRBV27 and TRBJ1-1, with D perhaps matching TRBD1 (6 bases). Trimming removed 3 bases from V and 5 bases from J, with 10 bases in between. The germline V gene has CDR1 MNHEY and CDR2 SMNVEV (reference sequence). The CDR3 is made up of 13 amino acids. DNA for the CDR3: TGTGCCAGCAGTTTCCGGACAGAGACTGAAGCTTTCTTT. It translates to CASSFRTETEAFF.

J is TRBJ2-2 and V is TRBV5-6; the match to TRBD2 covers 7 bases. This CDR3 has 16 amino acids. Trimming took 5 bases from V and 3 from J; bases not matched to a gene: 10. Germline V gene data show CDR1 as SGHDT and CDR2 as YYEEEE. This CDR3 reads CASRLSPSGYTGELFF. The DNA for the CDR3 is TGTGCCAGCAGGCTTTCCCCTAGCGGCTACACCGGGGAGCTGTTTTTT.

The J gene is TRBJ1-5, the V gene TRBV6-1; no clear D gene. V was trimmed by 3 bases and J by 1 base, leaving 7 bases between them. Germline loops: CDR1 MNHNS, CDR2 SASEGT. This CDR3 spans 14 amino acids. In DNA form, the CDR3 reads TGTGCCAGCAGTGAGCGAACCAGCAATCAGCCCCAGCATTTT. Its protein product is CASSERTSNQPQHF.

The V call is TRBV2, the J call TRBJ2-6; 9 bases map to TRBD1. Germline values: CDR1 SNHLY, CDR2 FYNNEI. The ends lost 3 bases at V and 0 bases at J; junction bases unmatched: 12. There are 20 residues in the CDR3. CDR3 nucleotide sequence: TGTGCCAGCAGTGATGCCGGGACAGGGAGGACCCTCTCTGGGGCCAACGTCCTGACTTTC. Residues: CASSDAGTGRTLSGANVLTF.

The chain recombines TRBV6-6 with TRBJ1-4; D may be TRBD1 (5 bases). V gave up 5 bases and J gave up 6 bases, with 13 bases separating them. CDR3 size: 14 residues. Looked up from germline, CDR1 is MNHNY and CDR2 is SVGAGI (reference sequence). CDR3 nucleotides: TGTGCCAGCAGTAACCGGGACCTATATGAAAAACTGTTTTTT. This sequence encodes CASSNRDLYEKLFF.

The chain employs TRBV19 and TRBJ2-1; D might be TRBD2 (5 bases). The CDR3 contains 15 residues. Germline lookup yields CDR1 LNHDA and CDR2 SQIVND (reference sequence). Trimming left V 1 base short and J 4 bases short, with 11 bases between. The CDR3 DNA reads as TGTGCCAGTAGTATAGGACTACCCGGGTACAATGAGCAGTTCTTC. Encoded protein: CASSIGLPGYNEQFF.

This chain connects TRBV6-5 to TRBJ2-7; 8 nucleotides line up with TRBD2. There are 14 residues in the CDR3. Germline values: CDR1 MNHEY, CDR2 SVGAGI. The junction had 8 bases not matched to a gene; V was cut back by 6 bases and J by 4 bases. CDR3 loop: CASREAAGDYEQYF. CDR3 DNA sequence: TGTGCCAGCAGAGAGGCAGCGGGAGATTACGAGCAGTACTTC.

The genes are TRBV30 and TRBJ1-5, with D perhaps TRBD1 (6 bases). Germline-derived CDR1 and CDR2 are GTSNPN and SVGIG (reference sequence). The V end lost 4 bases, the J end lost 2 bases, and 6 bases lay between the germline ends. The CDR3 is 12 residues long. The CDR3 sequence is CAWTGGNQPQHF. The CDR3 DNA follows: TGTGCCTGGACAGGGGGCAATCAGCCCCAGCATTTT.

V is TRBV5-1 and J is TRBJ1-4, with D possibly matching TRBD1 (5 bases). The CDR3 is 15 amino acids. Germline CDR1 and CDR2: SGHRS and YFSETQ. V lost 0 bases and J 5 bases, leaving 11 bases between the germline ends. The CDR3 sequence is CASSLADRVNEKLFF. The CDR3 nucleotides are TGCGCCAGCAGCTTGGCTGACAGAGTCAATGAAAAACTGTTTTTT. Full variable domain (outside the CDR3, taken from reference TRBV5-1 and TRBJ1-4): KAGVTQTPRYLIKTRGQQVTLSCSPISGHRSVSWYQQTPGQGLQFLFEYFSETQRNKGNFPGRFSGRQFSNSRSEMNVSTLELGDSALYLCASSLADRVNEKLFFGSGTQLSVL.

This chain uses TRBV5-1 with TRBJ2-3, with 9 bases fitting TRBD2. The length of the CDR3 is 14 residues. V was pared by 4 bases and J by 6 bases, with 6 bases of the junction left unmatched. Per the germline V gene, CDR1 is SGHRS and CDR2 is YFSETQ. The CDR3 nucleotides are TGCGCCAGCAGCGCTAGCGGGATCTCCGATACGCAGTATTTT. Its translation: CASSASGISDTQYF.

This clone has only one observation. V gene TRBV27 combines with J gene TRBJ2-1; D might be TRBD2 (5 bases). CDR3 length: 16 residues. V lost 0 bases to trimming and J lost 8 bases, with 17 bases between them. Per the germline V gene, CDR1 is MNHEY and CDR2 is SMNVEV (reference sequence). As DNA, the CDR3 is TGTGCCAGCAGTTTATCACGGGGTTACTCGATCGATGAGCAGTTCTTC. Translated, it gives CASSLSRGYSIDEQFF.

The V call is TRBV25-1, the J call TRBJ1-2; D is uncertain. CDR3 length: 14 amino acids. Per the germline V gene, CDR1 is MGHDK and CDR2 is SYGVNS. Trimming cost V 2 bases and J 10 bases, with 17 bases left between them. The CDR3, as DNA: TGTGCCAGCAGTGAACTACAGAATCCAAACTACTACACCTTC. It yields the protein CASSELQNPNYYTF.

The chain is built from TRBV11-2 and TRBJ2-3; 11 nucleotides line up with TRBD2. Germline CDR1 and CDR2: SGHAT and FQNNGV. V was pared by 5 bases and J by 0 bases, with 7 bases of the junction left unmatched. The CDR3 is made up of 17 amino acids. Here the CDR3 reads CASSLPPSGRSTDTQYF. CDR3 in DNA: TGTGCCAGCAGCCTACCCCCTAGCGGGAGGAGCACAGATACGCAGTATTTT.

This sequence joins TRBV2 and TRBJ2-4; TRBD2 matches at 7 bases. V trimming: 8 bases; J trimming: 6 bases; junction bases outside the gene matches: 13. This CDR3 region has 15 residues. CDR1 and CDR2 from the germline V gene are SNHLY and FYNNEI. The CDR3 sequence: CASSRPAGGRNIQYF. In nucleotides, the CDR3 is TGTGCCAGCTCGAGGCCTGCCGGGGGGAGAAACATTCAGTACTTC. The variable domain in full, with the rest retrieved from reference TRBV2 and TRBJ2-4, is EPEVTQTPSHQVTQMGQEVILRCVPISNHLYFYWYRQILGQKVEFLVSFYNNEISEKSEIFDDQFSVERPDGSNFTLKIRSTKLEDSAMYFCASSRPAGGRNIQYFGAGTRLSVL.

The V gene is TRBV29-1, the J gene TRBJ2-1; D is undetermined. V was trimmed by 7 bases and J by 10 bases, leaving 14 bases between them. CDR1 is SQVTM, CDR2 ANQGSEA, per germline. The CDR3 contains 11 residues. The CDR3 reads CSAVIADEQFF. CDR3 in DNA: TGCAGCGCTGTAATTGCGGACGAGCAGTTCTTC.

The V and J genes are TRBV30 and TRBJ2-3; D assignment may be TRBD1 or TRBD2 (5 bases each). The CDR3 contains 15 residues. The germline V gene has CDR1 GTSNPN and CDR2 SVGIG (reference sequence). The V gene lost 1 base and the J gene lost 5 bases, with 16 bases spanning the gap. Here the CDR3 reads CAWSGSASGGDTQYF. The DNA for the CDR3 is TGTGCCTGGAGTGGGTCCGCGAGTGGGGGAGATACGCAGTATTTT.

The chain couples TRBV28 to TRBJ2-5; D remains ambiguous. The CDR3 runs 15 residues. Trimming removed 5 bases at V and 5 bases at J, with 18 bases between. Germline-derived CDR1 and CDR2 are MDHEN and SYDVKM. CDR3 DNA: TGTGCCAGCAGTAACCCTCTAGTAGATGCGGAGACCCAGTACTTC. It encodes CASSNPLVDAETQYF.

The V and J genes are TRBV25-1 and TRBJ1-1; D is unresolved. CDR3 length: 14 residues. The germline gives CDR1 MGHDK, CDR2 SYGVNS. The V end lost 3 bases, the J end lost 3 bases, and 11 bases lay between the germline ends. The CDR3, as DNA: TGTGCCAGCAGTGAGTTTTTGAGGGACACTGAAGCTTTCTTT. Protein product: CASSEFLRDTEAFF.